These 3 T cell receptor beta chains were all obtained from the same sample, sequenced in a study of blood T cell repertoires in COVID-19. The protocol was immunoSEQ multiplex PCR, while the TCRdb copy is restricted to in-frame clones and leaves out a portion. The repertoire holds about 16,000 clones, with roughly 88% as singletons. Sequences were obtained from peripheral blood. These receptors were collected from a human donor in a cohort sampled during active COVID-19.

The chain couples TRBV5-8 to TRBJ2-1; tentative D call: TRBD1 (6 bases). Germline V gives CDR1 SGHTS, CDR2 YDEGEE. This CDR3 comprises 12 residues. The germline V and J ends were trimmed by 1 base and 9 bases, with 8 bases remaining between them. CDR3 sequence: CASSLRGIEQFF. The CDR3 nucleotides are TGTGCCAGCAGCTTGAGGGGGATTGAGCAGTTCTTC. The whole variable domain, remainder taken from reference TRBV5-8 and TRBJ2-1, is EAGVTQSPTHLIKTRGQQATLRCSPISGHTSVYWYQQALGLGLQFLLWYDEGEERNRGNFPPRFSGRQFPNYSSELNVNALELEDSALYLCASSLRGIEQFFGPGTRLTVL.

This clone occurred a few times. This chain joins TRBV28 and TRBJ2-1, with D possibly TRBD2 on 6 matching bases. The CDR3 is 15 residues long. V gave up 3 bases and J gave up 8 bases, with 17 bases separating them. Germline-derived CDR1 and CDR2 are MDHEN and SYDVKM. The chain's CDR3 is CASSLAGGSLYEQFF. DNA of the CDR3: TGTGCCAGCAGTTTGGCCGGGGGAAGTCTCTATGAGCAGTTCTTC.

The rearrangement links TRBV27 to TRBJ1-2; 9 bases align to TRBD1. CDR3 size: 16 residues. CDR1 is MNHEY and CDR2 is SMNVEV in the germline V gene (reference sequence). After removal of 5 bases from V and 5 bases from J, the junction contained 12 bases not matched to a gene. The CDR3 here is CASSPYPGQGSYGYTF. In DNA form, the CDR3 reads TGTGCCAGCAGTCCCTACCCGGGACAGGGCTCATATGGCTACACCTTC.